A single sample gave rise to the 26 T cell receptor beta chains below, sequenced in a study of T cell clones after liver transplantation. Using immunoSEQ multiplex PCR, the repertoire was profiled, and TCRdb retains in-frame clones only, with some absent. The sample consists of about 25,000 clones, around two thirds of them appearing once. The material was CD4+ T cells from blood, obtained before liver transplant. Receptors originate from a human donor who received a liver transplant.

This clone is deemed medium-sized. V gene TRBV28 combines with J gene TRBJ1-1, with D possibly being TRBD1 (5 bases). The CDR3 consists of 11 residues. V lost 8 bases and J 6 bases, leaving 10 bases between the germline ends. Per germline, CDR1 MDHEN and CDR2 SYDVKM. For the CDR3, the DNA is TGTGCCAGCCGGGGGAAACCTGAAGCTTTCTTT. This translates into CASRGKPEAFF.

This chain joins TRBV4-1 and TRBJ2-5; possible D gene TRBD1, 5 bases. Germline V gene data show CDR1 as MGHRA and CDR2 as YSYEKL. Trimming shortened V by 0 bases and J by 2 bases, and 10 bases separated the two germline ends. This CDR3 has 15 amino acids. The CDR3 protein is CASSQEGAKQETQYF. In DNA, the CDR3 is TGCGCCAGCAGCCAAGAAGGGGCTAAACAAGAGACCCAGTACTTC.

The chain recombines TRBV19 with TRBJ1-2; 9 bases line up with TRBD1. The trim removed 1 base at V and 7 bases at J, leaving 4 bases unmatched. The CDR3 sequence is 14 residues long. In germline, CDR1 is LNHDA, CDR2 SQIVND (reference sequence). The CDR3 region has the DNA TGTGCCAGTAGTATAGGGGACAGGGCCGTTGGCTACACCTTC. Translation gives CASSIGDRAVGYTF.

This clone was recorded once. The rearrangement joins TRBV28 to TRBJ1-4; unclear D gene. CDR1 is MDHEN, CDR2 SYDVKM, per germline. The V and J ends lost 5 bases and 3 bases respectively, with 13 bases between them. There are 15 residues in the CDR3. In DNA, the CDR3 is TGTGCCAGCAGTACGATAGCGGGCCCTAATGAAAAACTGTTTTTT. This translates into CASSTIAGPNEKLFF.

The V call is TRBV7-2, the J call TRBJ2-3; D gene uncertain. Germline CDR1 reads SGHTA; CDR2 reads FQGNSA. The CDR3 totals 15 residues. V lost 5 bases, J lost 1 base, and 13 bases lay in between. Here the CDR3 reads CASSPGVIGTDTQYF. CDR3 DNA sequence: TGTGCCAGCAGCCCCGGTGTTATTGGCACAGATACGCAGTATTTT.

The chain employs TRBV11-2 and TRBJ2-6; no firm D call. The CDR3 has 15 amino acids. V was trimmed by 5 bases and J by 0 bases, leaving 8 bases between them. Germline V gene data show CDR1 as SGHAT and CDR2 as FQNNGV. The CDR3 here is CASSLDISGANVLTF. The DNA of the CDR3 is TGTGCCAGCAGCCTCGACATCTCTGGGGCCAACGTCCTGACTTTC.

The chain has TRBV5-1 and TRBJ2-3; 7 bases are shared with TRBD2. CDR3 size: 15 residues. The junction had 6 bases not matched to a gene; V was cut back by 2 bases and J by 3 bases. Germline V lookup: CDR1 SGHRS, CDR2 YFSETQ. The CDR3 nucleotides read TGCGCCAGCAGCTTTCGACTAGCCTCGACAGATACGCAGTATTTT. It encodes CASSFRLASTDTQYF.

V usage is TRBV15 and J usage is TRBJ1-4; D ambiguous. The CDR3 sequence is 14 residues long. Trimming took off 0 bases at V and 8 bases at J, with 10 bases between the two ends. Germline lookup yields CDR1 LNHNV and CDR2 YYDKDF (reference sequence). In DNA form, the CDR3 reads TGTGCCACCAGCAGAGATCATCTAGGGGAAAAACTGTTTTTT. This translates into CATSRDHLGEKLFF. Combining the CDR3 with reference TRBV15 and TRBJ1-4 gives the whole variable domain DAMVIQNPRYQVTQFGKPVTLSCSQTLNHNVMYWYQQKSSQAPKLLFHYYDKDFNNEADTPDNFQSRRPNTSFCFLDIRSPGLGDTAMYLCATSRDHLGEKLFFGSGTQLSVL.

The V call is TRBV7-2, the J call TRBJ2-3; D uncertain. CDR1 and CDR2 (germline): SGHTA, FQGNSA. The CDR3 covers 14 residues. Trimming removed 1 base from V and 4 bases from J, with 9 bases in between. The CDR3 region is CASSLDLGADTQYF. In DNA, the CDR3 is TGTGCCAGCAGCTTAGACCTTGGCGCAGATACGCAGTATTTT.

V and J are TRBV6-4 and TRBJ2-2, with 7 bases lining up with TRBD1. V trimming: 3 bases; J trimming: 6 bases; junction bases outside the gene matches: 10. The germline gives CDR1 MRHNA, CDR2 SNTAGT. The CDR3 loop spans 16 amino acids. The CDR3 DNA sequence: TGTGCCAGCAGTGATACGAGGGGGCGTCGCGCCGGGGAGCTGTTTTTT. This codes for CASSDTRGRRAGELFF.

The table lists this clone with a few counts. The chain employs TRBV2 and TRBJ2-5, with TRBD2 matching 13 bases. V shed 6 bases and J 4 bases; nucleotides not matched to a gene: 5. Germline V gives CDR1 SNHLY, CDR2 FYNNEI. This CDR3 comprises 15 residues. The CDR3 here is CASSRGLAGSETQYF. DNA for the CDR3: TGTGCCAGCAGCCGGGGACTAGCGGGATCAGAGACCCAGTACTTC.

The genes are TRBV5-1 and TRBJ2-3; tentatively, D is TRBD2 (6 bases). CDR1 is SGHRS and CDR2 is YFSETQ in the germline V gene. The CDR3 is made up of 15 amino acids. Between the trimmed V and J ends, which lost 0 bases and 8 bases, there was a span of 16 bases. This chain's CDR3 is CASSLDIPSGGTQYF. DNA of the CDR3: TGCGCCAGCAGCTTGGATATCCCCTCCGGGGGTACGCAGTATTTT.

The genes are TRBV19 and TRBJ2-1, with a tentative D call TRBD2 (5 bases). The CDR3 contains 14 residues. Germline values: CDR1 LNHDA, CDR2 SQIVND (reference sequence). V was pared by 6 bases and J by 10 bases, with 19 bases between. CDR3 amino acids: CASSPARARGEQFF. The DNA for the CDR3 is TGTGCCAGTAGCCCCGCCCGGGCCCGAGGGGAGCAGTTCTTC.

This chain links TRBV28 with TRBJ1-2, with D uncertain. Between the trimmed V and J ends, which lost 8 bases and 4 bases, there was a span of 11 bases. Germline loops: CDR1 MDHEN, CDR2 SYDVKM. This CDR3 is built from 12 residues. CDR3 nucleotide sequence: TGTGCCAGCTCAGAGACCCTCTATGGCTACACCTTC. Protein product: CASSETLYGYTF.

CDR3 sequence: CASSRLASGMGSYNEQFF. CDR3 nucleotide sequence: TGCGCCAGCAGTAGGTTGGCTAGCGGGATGGGTTCCTACAATGAGCAGTTCTTC. This chain uses TRBV10-2 with TRBJ2-1; 9 bases agree with TRBD2. J lost 1 base, V lost 5 bases, and 12 bases had no gene match. The germline CDR1 and CDR2 sequences are WSHSY and SAAADI. This CDR3 is built from 18 residues.

J is TRBJ2-5 and V is TRBV13; D may be TRBD2 (7 bases). The germline V and J ends were trimmed by 2 bases and 5 bases, with 12 bases remaining between them. The CDR3 totals 14 residues. Germline CDR1 reads PRHDT; CDR2 reads FYEKMQ (reference sequence). As DNA, the CDR3 is TGTGCCAGCAGCTTAAAGGGGGGGCTTGAGACCCAGTACTTC. This codes for CASSLKGGLETQYF.

The chain uses TRBV5-1 and TRBJ2-7, with 9 nucleotides matching TRBD1. The CDR3 runs to 16 residues. Germline assignment: CDR1 SGHRS and CDR2 YFSETQ. V gave up 2 bases and J gave up 7 bases; unmatched junction bases: 13. The CDR3 coding sequence is TGCGCCAGCAGCTTCCAACAGGGGGCTGCCCCTGGGGAGCAGTACTTC. Translating gives CASSFQQGAAPGEQYF.

This clone was counted a few times. The rearrangement uses TRBV5-1 and TRBJ1-5; 10 bases map to TRBD1. The CDR3 is made up of 17 amino acids. Germline CDR1 is SGHRS and CDR2 is YFSETQ. V lost 5 bases, J lost 0 bases, and 8 bases stayed unmatched. The CDR3 nucleotides read TGCGCCAGCAGACCCGGGACAGGGGACCTTAGCAATCAGCCCCAGCATTTT. It translates to CASRPGTGDLSNQPQHF.

The chain joins TRBV5-6 to TRBJ2-1; 9 bases fit TRBD1. The CDR3 spans 15 residues. Germline V lookup: CDR1 SGHDT, CDR2 YYEEEE. With 2 bases clipped from V and 6 bases from J, the junction kept 6 bases outside the gene matches. The CDR3 spells CASSFTRDRVNEQFF. The CDR3 nucleotides are TGTGCCAGCAGCTTCACCCGGGACAGGGTCAATGAGCAGTTCTTC.

The rearrangement links TRBV5-1 to TRBJ1-1; D gene unclear. CDR1 and CDR2 from the germline V gene are SGHRS and YFSETQ. CDR3 size: 13 residues. The V end was cut by 1 base, the J end by 3 bases, with 7 bases between. CDR3 amino acids: CASSLNGYTEAFF. DNA for the CDR3: TGCGCCAGCAGCTTGAACGGCTACACTGAAGCTTTCTTT. The complete variable domain, with remaining parts taken from reference TRBV5-1 and TRBJ1-1, reads KAGVTQTPRYLIKTRGQQVTLSCSPISGHRSVSWYQQTPGQGLQFLFEYFSETQRNKGNFPGRFSGRQFSNSRSEMNVSTLELGDSALYLCASSLNGYTEAFFGQGTRLTVV.

This clone was observed a handful of times. The CDR3 region is CASSSTYRGRVEKLFF. The CDR3 DNA reads TGTGCCAGCAGCTCAACATATCGGGGCAGGGTGGAAAAACTGTTTTTT. The chain employs TRBV11-2 and TRBJ1-4; a possible D gene is TRBD1 (5 bases). Trimming cost V 4 bases and J 8 bases, with 20 bases left between them. Germline V gene lookup returns CDR1 SGHAT and CDR2 FQNNGV. The CDR3 length is 16 residues.

The CDR3 nucleotides read TGTGCCAGTAGTCCCCAACAGAAAGAGACCCAGTACTTC. Its protein is CASSPQQKETQYF. The rearrangement uses TRBV19 and TRBJ2-5; D uncertain. Germline V gives CDR1 LNHDA, CDR2 SQIVND (reference sequence). The CDR3 length is 13 residues. Trimming removed 5 bases from V and 3 bases from J, with 10 bases in between.

As DNA, the CDR3 is TGCGCCAGCAGCCCAAGGGGACAGGGGGGACCTGGTGGCTATGGCTACACCTTC. Residues: CASSPRGQGGPGGYGYTF. V is TRBV5-1 and J is TRBJ1-2, with TRBD1 matching 11 bases. CDR3 length: 18 amino acids. With 4 bases clipped from V and 4 bases from J, the junction kept 15 bases outside the gene matches. Germline CDR1 and CDR2: SGHRS and YFSETQ. The full variable domain, rest sourced from reference TRBV5-1 and TRBJ1-2, is KAGVTQTPRYLIKTRGQQVTLSCSPISGHRSVSWYQQTPGQGLQFLFEYFSETQRNKGNFPGRFSGRQFSNSRSEMNVSTLELGDSALYLCASSPRGQGGPGGYGYTFGSGTRLTVV.

The V and J genes are TRBV19 and TRBJ1-1; the match to TRBD1 covers 9 bases. Germline CDR1 LNHDA, CDR2 SQIVND (reference sequence). With 10 bases clipped from V and 4 bases from J, the junction kept 19 bases outside the gene matches. This CDR3 comprises 17 residues. CDR3 region: CATMGSRTGVGGTEAFF. CDR3 in DNA: TGTGCCACCATGGGGTCCCGGACAGGGGTTGGGGGCACTGAAGCTTTCTTT.

This chain connects TRBV6-6 to TRBJ1-1; 8 bases align to TRBD1. In germline, CDR1 is MNHNY, CDR2 SVGAGI (reference sequence). Trimming cost V 7 bases and J 5 bases; bases outside gene matches: 9. CDR3 length equals 14 residues. As DNA, the CDR3 is TGTGCCAGCATCAGTACAGGGGGTGGGACTGAAGCTTTCTTT. It codes for CASISTGGGTEAFF.

The chain uses TRBV6-5 and TRBJ2-1; 8 bases map to TRBD1. The CDR3 is 15 residues long. V dropped 5 bases and J dropped 8; count of bases not matched to a gene: 11. The germline CDR1 and CDR2 sequences are MNHEY and SVGAGI. As DNA, the CDR3 is TGTGCCAGCAGTACCGGACAGGGTCCTTTTGATGAGCAGTTCTTC. Translation gives CASSTGQGPFDEQFF.